These 6 T cell receptor beta chains came from one sample sequenced in a study of T cells after yellow fever vaccination. A single record per CDR3 protein comes from TCRdb applying MiXCR to the 5' RACE reads. The sample has 300,000 to 400,000 distinct CDR3 sequences, about 8.3% seen once. The specimen was PBMCs, collected approximately 47 days after the first yellow fever vaccination. These receptors were taken from a young man who received the YFV17D yellow fever vaccine.

The chain recombines TRBV20-1 with TRBJ2-5, with 8 positions matching TRBD2. Germline CDR1 reads DFQATT; CDR2 reads SNEGSKA (reference sequence). V was pared by 7 bases and J by 0 bases, with 7 bases of the junction left unmatched. The CDR3 covers 14 residues. The CDR3 region is CSGAGGGYQETQYF. The CDR3, as DNA: TGCAGTGGGGCCGGCGGGGGGTACCAAGAGACCCAGTACTTC.

The V gene is TRBV29-1, the J gene TRBJ1-1; the match to TRBD1 covers 7 bases. Trimming took 6 bases from V and 0 from J; bases not matched to a gene: 7. The germline gives CDR1 SQVTM, CDR2 ANQGSEA. This CDR3 region has 14 residues. The CDR3 bases are TGCAGCGTCAAGACAGGGCACATGAACACTGAAGCTTTCTTT. Protein: CSVKTGHMNTEAFF. Filled out from reference TRBV29-1 and TRBJ1-1, the complete variable domain reads SAVISQKPSRDICQRGTSLTIQCQVDSQVTMMFWYRQQPGQSLTLIATANQGSEATYESGFVIDKFPISRPNLTFSTLTVSNMSPEDSSIYLCSVKTGHMNTEAFFGQGTRLTVV.

This clonotype was counted between two and nine times. The CDR3 nucleotides read TGTGCCAGCAGCCCGGGGGACAGGACGACTGCAGATACGCAGTATTTT. Residues: CASSPGDRTTADTQYF. The rearrangement uses TRBV7-9 and TRBJ2-3; 8 positions match TRBD1. The CDR3 sequence is 16 residues long. The V segment lost 5 bases and the J segment 4 bases; nucleotides outside the gene matches: 11. Germline assignment: CDR1 SEHNR and CDR2 FQNEAQ (reference sequence).

This clonotype has more than one count but fewer than ten. The chain employs TRBV5-1 and TRBJ2-1, with TRBD2 identical over 13 bases. Germline-derived CDR1 and CDR2 are SGHRS and YFSETQ. The CDR3 has 17 residues. V shed 4 bases and J 6 bases; nucleotides not matched to a gene: 10. CDR3 nucleotides: TGCGCCAGCAGCCTGACTAGCGGGGGGCTCCTCGGCAATGAGCAGTTCTTC. It translates to CASSLTSGGLLGNEQFF.

This clonotype was detected a few times. The V call is TRBV7-9, the J call TRBJ2-1; D is undetermined. V dropped 6 bases and J dropped 0 bases, with 9 bases sitting between them. This CDR3 spans 14 amino acids. CDR1 is SEHNR, CDR2 FQNEAQ, per germline (reference sequence). The CDR3 sequence is CASRVLSSYNEQFF. In DNA form, the CDR3 reads TGTGCCAGCAGGGTGTTGAGCTCCTACAATGAGCAGTTCTTC.

This clonotype was seen a handful of times. The rearrangement uses TRBV7-2 and TRBJ2-1, with TRBD2 identical over 8 bases. Germline V CDR1 and CDR2: SGHTA, FQGNSA. With 8 bases clipped from V and 9 bases from J, the junction kept 9 bases outside the gene matches. There are 13 residues in the CDR3. This CDR3 is CASGPGGPVEQFF. For the CDR3, the DNA is TGTGCCAGCGGACCGGGGGGGCCGGTTGAGCAGTTCTTC.